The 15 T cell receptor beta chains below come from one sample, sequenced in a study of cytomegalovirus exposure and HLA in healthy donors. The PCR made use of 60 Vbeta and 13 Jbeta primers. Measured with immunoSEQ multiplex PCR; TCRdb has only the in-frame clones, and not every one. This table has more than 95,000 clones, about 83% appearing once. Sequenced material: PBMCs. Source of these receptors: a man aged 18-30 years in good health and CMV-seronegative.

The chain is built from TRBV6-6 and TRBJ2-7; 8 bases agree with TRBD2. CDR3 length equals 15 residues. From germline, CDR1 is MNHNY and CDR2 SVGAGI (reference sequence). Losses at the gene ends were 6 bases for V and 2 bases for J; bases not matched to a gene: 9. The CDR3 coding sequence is TGTGCCAGCAGCAGTCGGCGGGAGGCCCCCTACGAGCAGTACTTC. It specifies CASSSRREAPYEQYF.

CDR3 in amino acids: CASSLTSGAYEQYF. The CDR3 DNA reads as TGTGCCAGCAGCCTGACTAGCGGAGCCTACGAGCAGTACTTC. The genes are TRBV7-3 and TRBJ2-7; 9 positions agree with TRBD2. The ends lost 5 bases at V and 2 bases at J; junction bases unmatched: 4. Germline V gene lookup returns CDR1 SGHTA and CDR2 FQGTGA. CDR3 length equals 14 residues.

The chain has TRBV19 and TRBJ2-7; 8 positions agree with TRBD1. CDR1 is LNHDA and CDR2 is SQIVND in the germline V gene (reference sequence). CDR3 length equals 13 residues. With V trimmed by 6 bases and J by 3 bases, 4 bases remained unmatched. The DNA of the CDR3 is TGTGCCAGTAGGGACGGACAGGGCTACGAGCAGTACTTC. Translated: CASRDGQGYEQYF.

This CDR3 is CASSPGWTGFSGANVLTF. For the CDR3, the DNA is TGTGCCAGCAGCCCTGGCTGGACAGGCTTCTCTGGGGCCAACGTCCTGACTTTC. V usage is TRBV5-5 and J usage is TRBJ2-6, with TRBD1 matching 7 bases. In germline, CDR1 is SGHKS, CDR2 YYEKEE (reference sequence). The length of the CDR3 is 18 residues. The J segment lost 0 bases and the V segment lost 4 bases, leaving 10 bases of the junction unmatched.

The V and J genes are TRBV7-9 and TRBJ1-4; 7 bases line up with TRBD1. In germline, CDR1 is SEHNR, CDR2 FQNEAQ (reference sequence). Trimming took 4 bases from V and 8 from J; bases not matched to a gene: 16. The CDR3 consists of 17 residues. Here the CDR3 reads CASSSYSFQGGSEKLFF. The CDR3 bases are TGTGCCAGCAGCTCCTACTCTTTTCAGGGGGGTAGCGAAAAACTGTTTTTT.

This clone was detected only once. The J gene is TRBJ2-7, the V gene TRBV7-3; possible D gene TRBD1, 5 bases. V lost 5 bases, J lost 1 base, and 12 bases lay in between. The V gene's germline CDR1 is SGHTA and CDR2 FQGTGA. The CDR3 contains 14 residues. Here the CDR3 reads CASSPDNWSYEQYF. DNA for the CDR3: TGTGCCAGCAGCCCGGACAACTGGTCCTACGAGCAGTACTTC.

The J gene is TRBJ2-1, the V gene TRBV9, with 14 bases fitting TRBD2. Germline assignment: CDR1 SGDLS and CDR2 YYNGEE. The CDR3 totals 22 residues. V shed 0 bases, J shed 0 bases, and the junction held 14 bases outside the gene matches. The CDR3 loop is CASSVESPTSGRALRSYNEQFF. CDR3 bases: TGTGCCAGCAGCGTAGAGTCCCCGACTAGCGGGAGGGCCCTCCGCTCCTACAATGAGCAGTTCTTC.

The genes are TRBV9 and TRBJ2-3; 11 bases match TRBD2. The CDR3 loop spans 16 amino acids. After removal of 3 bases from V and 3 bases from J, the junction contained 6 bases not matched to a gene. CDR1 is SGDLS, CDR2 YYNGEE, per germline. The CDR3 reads CASSGSGRVTTDTQYF. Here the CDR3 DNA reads TGTGCCAGCAGCGGTAGCGGGAGGGTTACGACAGATACGCAGTATTTT.

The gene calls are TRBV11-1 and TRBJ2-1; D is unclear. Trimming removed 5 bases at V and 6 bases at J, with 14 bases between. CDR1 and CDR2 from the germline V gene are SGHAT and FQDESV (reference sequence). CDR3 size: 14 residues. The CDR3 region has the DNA TGTGCCAGCAGCCCCACCGAGCGAGGCAATGAGCAGTTCTTC. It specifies CASSPTERGNEQFF.

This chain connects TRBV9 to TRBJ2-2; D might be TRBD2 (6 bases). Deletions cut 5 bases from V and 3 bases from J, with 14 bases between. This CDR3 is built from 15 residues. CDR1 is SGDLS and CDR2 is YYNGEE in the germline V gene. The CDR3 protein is CASRPAEGYTGELFF. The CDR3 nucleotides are TGTGCCAGCAGACCCGCGGAGGGGTACACCGGGGAGCTGTTTTTT.

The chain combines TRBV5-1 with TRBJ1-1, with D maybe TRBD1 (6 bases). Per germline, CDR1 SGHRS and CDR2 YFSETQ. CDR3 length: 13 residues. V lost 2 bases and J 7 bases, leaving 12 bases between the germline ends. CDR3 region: CASSLNRDNEAFF. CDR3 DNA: TGCGCCAGCAGCTTAAACAGGGATAATGAAGCTTTCTTT.

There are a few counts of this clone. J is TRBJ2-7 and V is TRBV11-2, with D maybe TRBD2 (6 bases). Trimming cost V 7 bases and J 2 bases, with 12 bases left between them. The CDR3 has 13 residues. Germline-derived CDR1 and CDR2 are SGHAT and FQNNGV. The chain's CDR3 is CASIGDLTYEQYF. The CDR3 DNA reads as TGTGCCAGCATCGGGGACTTAACCTACGAGCAGTACTTC. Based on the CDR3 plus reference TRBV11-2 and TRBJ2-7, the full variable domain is EAGVAQSPRYKIIEKRQSVAFWCNPISGHATLYWYQQILGQGPKLLIQFQNNGVVDDSQLPKDRFSAERLKGVDSTLKIQPAKLEDSAVYLCASIGDLTYEQYFGPGTRLTVT.

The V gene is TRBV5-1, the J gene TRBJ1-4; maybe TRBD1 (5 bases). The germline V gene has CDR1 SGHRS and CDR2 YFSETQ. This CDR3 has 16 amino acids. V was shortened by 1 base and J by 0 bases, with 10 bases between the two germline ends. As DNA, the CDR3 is TGCGCCAGCAGCTTGTTCAGGGCCGCAACTAATGAAAAACTGTTTTTT. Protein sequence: CASSLFRAATNEKLFF.

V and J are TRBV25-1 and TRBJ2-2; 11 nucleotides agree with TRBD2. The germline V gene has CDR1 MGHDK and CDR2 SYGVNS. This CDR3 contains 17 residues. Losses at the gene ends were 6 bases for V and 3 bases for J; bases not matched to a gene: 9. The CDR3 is CASSTSGTSGYTGELFF. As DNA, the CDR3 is TGTGCCAGCAGCACTTCCGGGACTAGCGGATACACCGGGGAGCTGTTTTTT.

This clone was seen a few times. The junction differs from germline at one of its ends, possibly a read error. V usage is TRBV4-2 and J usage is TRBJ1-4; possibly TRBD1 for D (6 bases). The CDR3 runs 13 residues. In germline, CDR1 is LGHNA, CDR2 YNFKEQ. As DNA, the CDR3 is TGTGCCAGCAGCCAAGGAAGAGACGGGACACTGGCTTTT. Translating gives CASSQGRDGTLAF.